This TCR beta chain was observed in a study of shared clonotypes between healthy human individuals. Study-level results: Clonotype sharing among donors likely depends on sequencing depth. What rarefaction showed was incomplete sorted-subset sequencing despite large depth. A limitation of the genetic and exposure-history diversity represented arose from few donors.

CDR3 length: 14 amino acids. CDR1 and CDR2 from the germline V gene are LNHDA and SQIVND (reference sequence). V was pared by 9 bases and J by 2 bases, with 15 bases between. This table comes from immunoSEQ multiplex PCR, and its TCRdb copy is limited to in-frame clones, with some not included. The sample holds some 650,000 clones, almost 97% seen once. This clone showed up just once. Its antigen is not identified. Sequenced input: naive CD4+ T cells sorted from blood. Subset denoted: CD45RA+ positively selected. The chain couples TRBV19 to TRBJ2-3; D not resolved. The clonotype was recovered from a woman aged 30 to 39 in good health. In DNA, the CDR3 is TGTGCCAGCGACACGGCAGGCCACACAGATACGCAGTATTTT. It translates to CASDTAGHTDTQYF.